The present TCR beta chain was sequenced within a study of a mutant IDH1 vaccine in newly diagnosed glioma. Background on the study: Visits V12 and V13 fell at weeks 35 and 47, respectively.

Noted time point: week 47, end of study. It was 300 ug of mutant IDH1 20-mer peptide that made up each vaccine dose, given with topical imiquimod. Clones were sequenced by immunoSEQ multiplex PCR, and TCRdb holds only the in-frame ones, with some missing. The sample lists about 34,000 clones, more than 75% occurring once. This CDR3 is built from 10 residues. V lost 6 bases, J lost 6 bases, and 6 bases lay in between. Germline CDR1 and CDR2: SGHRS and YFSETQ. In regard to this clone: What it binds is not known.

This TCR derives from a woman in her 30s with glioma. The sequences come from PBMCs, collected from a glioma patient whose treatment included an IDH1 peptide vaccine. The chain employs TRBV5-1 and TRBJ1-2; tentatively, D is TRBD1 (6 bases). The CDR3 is CASKGDGYTF. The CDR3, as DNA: TGCGCCAGCAAGGGGGATGGCTACACCTTC.